This T cell receptor beta chain was retrieved from a study of siplizumab effects on memory and regulatory T cells. Study conclusions and caveats: Relative to controls at around 25%, mappable alloreactive CD4+ clones exhibited a mean Treg-derived proportion of more than 60% with siplizumab.

Libraries were prepared by immunoSEQ multiplex PCR; TCRdb keeps only in-frame clonotypes and omits some of them. The sample yields around 95,000 clones, more than 85% seen once. The CDR3 is 14 residues long. Germline V lookup: CDR1 LGHNA, CDR2 YSLEER. Trimming cost V 6 bases and J 0 bases, with 9 bases left between them. A word on this clone: Antigen: not known.

The origin of this receptor is a human donor in good health. The chain has TRBV4-3 and TRBJ1-3, with a tentative D call TRBD1 (5 bases). The specimen sequenced was CD4+ T cells sorted from blood. CDR3 protein: CASRGPSSGNTIYF. In DNA form, the CDR3 reads TGCGCCAGCAGGGGGCCCTCCTCTGGAAACACCATATATTTT.